Listed here are 27 T cell receptor beta chains from one sample, sequenced in a study of T-cell reconstitution after alpha-beta-depleted transplantation in children (dated by TCRdb to about 2016). Read against the paper, the sample's treatment or condition label means: allogeneic hematopoietic cell transplantation with graft depleted of TCRalphabeta T cells and CD19 B cells. The library was prepared using PCR. Sequencing used an Illumina HiSeq 2500. Molecular barcoding was employed in the preparation of TCR libraries, with unique molecular identifiers being used to normalize TCRbeta repertoire quantification. The public reads were run again by TCRdb, first through fastp at Q25 and then through MiXCR, and only productive beta chains were kept. Rows with a matching CDR3 protein are joined into one entry that keeps the most common DNA and genes. The sample table records 540,000 or so distinct CDR3 sequences; 20% to 25% of these occur just once. The top ten hold roughly 13% of the sample.

This specimen was PBMCs, mostly from graft donor cells, taken 360 days after TCRalphabeta/CD19-depleted stem cell transplant. The receptors shown here come from a boy in the first two years of life who had a stem cell transplant for acute myeloid leukemia, so the T cells may come from the graft donor.

This clonotype occurred many times. The chain employs TRBV7-9 and TRBJ2-4, with D tentatively TRBD1 or TRBD2 (6 bases each). Germline V gene data show CDR1 as SEHNR and CDR2 as FQNEAQ (reference sequence). The CDR3 loop spans 17 amino acids. Deletions cut 5 bases from V and 0 bases from J, with 17 bases between. For the CDR3, the DNA is TGTGCCAGCAGCCCCTGGTCGGGGGCCCTAGCCAAAAACATTCAGTACTTC. This encodes CASSPWSGALAKNIQYF.

The chain combines TRBV6-1 with TRBJ1-6; TRBD1 might be the D (5 bases). Trimming stripped 10 bases from V and 8 bases from J, with 21 bases between. The CDR3 consists of 15 residues. Per germline, CDR1 MNHNS and CDR2 SASEGT. CDR3 region: CATTPWGNKYSPLHF. CDR3 nucleotides: TGTGCCACAACCCCCTGGGGCAATAAATATTCACCCCTCCACTTT.

The chain uses TRBV29-1 and TRBJ1-2; 9 bases align to TRBD1. Per germline, CDR1 SQVTM and CDR2 ANQGSEA. The J segment lost 3 bases and the V segment lost 1 base, leaving 0 bases of the junction unmatched. The CDR3 sequence is 13 residues long. In nucleotides, the CDR3 is TGCAGCGTTGAAGGGGACAGGGACTATGGCTACACCTTC. It codes for CSVEGDRDYGYTF.

This chain uses TRBV20-1 with TRBJ2-1; D might be TRBD1 (5 bases). V was shortened by 7 bases and J by 2 bases, with 15 bases between the two germline ends. The CDR3 length is 14 residues. Germline V gene lookup returns CDR1 DFQATT and CDR2 SNEGSKA (reference sequence). This CDR3 reads CSVSDSYPYNEQFF. CDR3 in DNA: TGCAGTGTGAGCGACAGCTACCCCTACAATGAGCAGTTCTTC.

This clonotype was seen a handful of times. The V gene is TRBV11-2, the J gene TRBJ2-7; 7 bases map to TRBD2. This CDR3 has 13 amino acids. From germline, CDR1 is SGHAT and CDR2 FQNNGV. V gave up 5 bases and J gave up 2 bases; unmatched junction bases: 3. The CDR3 loop is CASSPGGAYEQYV. The CDR3 DNA sequence: TGTGCCAGCAGCCCTGGGGGGGCCTACGAGCAGTACGTC.

This clonotype turned up a few times. This rearrangement joins TRBV29-1 to TRBJ2-1, with TRBD2 matching 10 bases. Germline V CDR1 and CDR2: SQVTM, ANQGSEA. V gave up 4 bases and J gave up 3 bases; unmatched junction bases: 6. This CDR3 is 15 amino acids long. CDR3 loop: CSVGTSGGFYNEQFF. The DNA for the CDR3 is TGCAGCGTTGGGACTAGCGGCGGGTTCTACAATGAGCAGTTCTTC.

This clonotype was counted ten times or more. The gene calls are TRBV29-1 and TRBJ2-1; 8 nucleotides align to TRBD2. The CDR3 is made up of 15 amino acids. Looked up from germline, CDR1 is SQVTM and CDR2 is ANQGSEA. V was clipped by 4 bases and J by 0 bases; unmatched bases: 5. For the CDR3, the DNA is TGCAGCGTTGTATCCGGGACTAGCTCCTACAATGAGCAGTTCTTC. This sequence encodes CSVVSGTSSYNEQFF.

This clonotype was counted only a few times. J is TRBJ2-5 and V is TRBV5-1; D is unclear. V was clipped by 0 bases and J by 7 bases, with 13 bases between them. The germline V gene encodes CDR1 SGHRS and CDR2 YFSETQ. The CDR3 runs to 14 residues. CDR3 bases: TGCGCCAGCAGCTTGGGGTCCCAGGCGAGGACCCAGTACTTC. Translated, it gives CASSLGSQARTQYF.

This clonotype was picked up many times. The gene calls are TRBV5-6 and TRBJ2-5, with 8 bases matching TRBD2. The CDR3 spans 14 residues. Unmatched junction bases numbered 3, after V lost 3 bases and J lost 2 bases. The germline CDR1 and CDR2 sequences are SGHDT and YYEEEE. The CDR3, as DNA: TGTGCCAGCAGCTATCTAGCGGGTCAAGAGACCCAGTACTTC. This sequence encodes CASSYLAGQETQYF.

This chain uses TRBV28 with TRBJ1-5; no clear D gene. From germline, CDR1 is MDHEN and CDR2 SYDVKM. V dropped 5 bases and J dropped 4 bases, with 9 bases sitting between them. This CDR3 has 13 amino acids. The DNA for the CDR3 is TGTGCCAGCAGTCCGCGGTCGAATCAGCCCCAGCATTTT. Translating it yields CASSPRSNQPQHF.

The chain uses TRBV20-1 and TRBJ2-5; TRBD2 aligns across 7 bases. CDR3 size: 13 residues. From germline, CDR1 is DFQATT and CDR2 SNEGSKA (reference sequence). Unmatched junction bases numbered 10, after V lost 7 bases and J lost 5 bases. The CDR3 sequence: CSVAGDPWETQYF. CDR3 DNA: TGCAGTGTCGCGGGGGACCCCTGGGAGACCCAGTACTTC.

This clonotype was counted a few times. The chain combines TRBV27 with TRBJ1-1, with D perhaps matching TRBD1 (6 bases). The length of the CDR3 is 15 residues. CDR1 MNHEY and CDR2 SMNVEV come from the germline V gene (reference sequence). Trimming stripped 2 bases from V and 0 bases from J, with 10 bases between. The CDR3 nucleotides are TGTGCCAGCAGTTTAGTTCAGGGGTTGAACACTGAAGCTTTCTTT. It is translated as CASSLVQGLNTEAFF.

This clonotype was counted a few times. The rearrangement uses TRBV20-1 and TRBJ2-3, with 15 bases aligning to TRBD2. Germline V gene sequence: CDR1 DFQATT, CDR2 SNEGSKA (reference sequence). The V and J ends lost 4 bases and 4 bases, in that order; junction bases with no gene match: 6. The CDR3 runs 16 residues. CDR3 coding DNA: TGCAGTGCTATCGGACTAGCGGGGGGGCAGGCAGATACGCAGTATTTT. Protein sequence: CSAIGLAGGQADTQYF.

This clonotype was detected a few times. V usage is TRBV25-1 and J usage is TRBJ2-1, with a weak D call TRBD2 (5 bases). This CDR3 spans 11 amino acids. CDR1 MGHDK and CDR2 SYGVNS come from the germline V gene. Trimming shortened V by 6 bases and J by 10 bases, and 10 bases separated the two germline ends. This chain's CDR3 is CASSGVKEQFF. The CDR3 coding sequence is TGTGCCAGCAGCGGGGTGAAAGAGCAGTTCTTC.

This clonotype was counted at least ten times. This rearrangement joins TRBV14 to TRBJ1-6; tentative D call: TRBD1 (5 bases). The germline V gene encodes CDR1 SGHDN and CDR2 FVKESK. Trimming cost V 4 bases and J 8 bases, with 21 bases left between them. This CDR3 comprises 17 residues. The CDR3 bases are TGTGCCAGCAGCCTTGAAGAGGGACGGCGTTTGGATTCACCCCTCCACTTT. Translated: CASSLEEGRRLDSPLHF.

In this sample, this clonotype turned up many times. V gene TRBV7-8 combines with J gene TRBJ2-1; 10 bases fit TRBD2. The V and J ends lost 1 base and 6 bases, in that order; junction bases with no gene match: 6. This CDR3 has 16 residues. Per the germline V gene, CDR1 is SGHVS and CDR2 is FQNEAQ. CDR3 sequence (DNA): TGTGCCAGCAGCTTAGTGGTTAGCGGGGGGATCAATGAGCAGTTCTTC. This sequence encodes CASSLVVSGGINEQFF.

This clonotype was seen many times. V gene TRBV29-1 combines with J gene TRBJ2-3; weak D call: TRBD2 (6 bases). CDR1 and CDR2 from the germline V gene are SQVTM and ANQGSEA. Trimming pared 8 bases from V and 0 bases from J, leaving 15 bases between. The CDR3 consists of 14 residues. For the CDR3, the DNA is TGCAGCCACCTGGAGGGAAGGAGCACAGATACGCAGTATTTT. It codes for CSHLEGRSTDTQYF.

This clonotype was observed at least ten times. The gene calls are TRBV27 and TRBJ1-5, with a weak D call TRBD1 (6 bases). Trimming took off 6 bases at V and 3 bases at J, with 12 bases between the two ends. Germline CDR1 reads MNHEY; CDR2 reads SMNVEV (reference sequence). The CDR3 is made up of 14 amino acids. The CDR3 loop is CASRPGTLNQPQHF. The CDR3 DNA reads as TGTGCCAGCAGGCCCGGGACACTCAATCAGCCCCAGCATTTT.

This clonotype was seen only a few times. V is TRBV7-6 and J is TRBJ2-1, with 13 bases matching TRBD2. In germline, CDR1 is SGHVS, CDR2 FNYEAQ. V trimming: 5 bases; J trimming: 2 bases; junction bases outside the gene matches: 9. The CDR3 consists of 18 residues. CDR3 DNA: TGTGCCAGCAGCCCACTGACTAGCGGGGGGTTTGCCTACAATGAGCAGTTCTTC. Amino acids: CASSPLTSGGFAYNEQFF. The full variable domain, in which reference TRBV7-6 and TRBJ2-1 provide the parts outside the CDR3, is GAGVSQSPRYKVTKRGQDVALRCDPISGHVSLYWYRQALGQGPEFLTYFNYEAQQDKSGLPNDRFSAERPEGSISTLTIQRTEQRDSAMYRCASSPLTSGGFAYNEQFFGPGTRLTVL.

The chain joins TRBV6-5 to TRBJ2-1; 12 nucleotides align to TRBD2. The junction had 13 bases not matched to a gene; V was cut back by 4 bases and J by 12 bases. From germline, CDR1 is MNHEY and CDR2 SVGAGI. The CDR3 has 16 amino acids. CDR3 sequence (DNA): TGTGCCAGCAGTTTCTCTAGACTAGCGGGGGCCCGGGGGCAGTTCTTC. It is translated as CASSFSRLAGARGQFF.

This clonotype came up many times. The chain combines TRBV25-1 with TRBJ1-4; D is unclear. This CDR3 comprises 15 residues. Germline CDR1 MGHDK, CDR2 SYGVNS. V lost 3 bases to trimming and J lost 6 bases, with 14 bases between them. CDR3 sequence (DNA): TGTGCCAGCAGTGACGGCCAAAGAACGCATGAAAAACTGTTTTTT. Its protein product is CASSDGQRTHEKLFF.

This clonotype occurred many times. The V call is TRBV29-1, the J call TRBJ1-3, with D tentatively TRBD1 (5 bases). The CDR3 spans 15 residues. Per germline, CDR1 SQVTM and CDR2 ANQGSEA. Trimming stripped 2 bases from V and 1 base from J, with 12 bases between. The CDR3 DNA reads TGCAGCGTTGAAAGGGAGGGGCCATCTGGAAACACCATATATTTT. Translation: CSVEREGPSGNTIYF. Together with reference TRBV29-1 and TRBJ1-3, the CDR3 gives the full variable domain: SAVISQKPSRDICQRGTSLTIQCQVDSQVTMMFWYRQQPGQSLTLIATANQGSEATYESGFVIDKFPISRPNLTFSTLTVSNMSPEDSSIYLCSVEREGPSGNTIYFGEGSWLTVV.

The gene calls are TRBV20-1 and TRBJ1-1, with a tentative D call TRBD1 (6 bases). Trimming cost V 1 base and J 1 base, with 10 bases left between them. Germline V lookup: CDR1 DFQATT, CDR2 SNEGSKA (reference sequence). The CDR3 has 14 amino acids. CDR3 in amino acids: CSARGWTENTEAFF. CDR3 nucleotides: TGCAGTGCTAGAGGTTGGACAGAGAACACTGAAGCTTTCTTT.

The V gene is TRBV21-1, the J gene TRBJ2-5; TRBD1, the table's D call, lacks a check against the DNA. TRBV21-1 is assigned pseudogene status. The CDR3 is made up of 14 amino acids. The CDR3 loop reads CASSNGQRGETQYF. As DNA, the CDR3 is TGTGCCAGCAGCAATGGACAGCGGGGGGAGACCCAGTACTTC.

This clonotype has a handful of counts. The V gene is TRBV20-1, the J gene TRBJ1-1; tentative D call: TRBD1 (5 bases). V was shortened by 4 bases and J by 1 base, with 25 bases between the two germline ends. The CDR3 spans 18 residues. Looked up from germline, CDR1 is DFQATT and CDR2 is SNEGSKA (reference sequence). CDR3 coding DNA: TGCAGTGCTAAGGGAGGCTGGGGCAGGGAGCGGGGGAACACTGAAGCTTTCTTT. Its translation is CSAKGGWGRERGNTEAFF.

The CDR3 DNA follows: TGCGCCAGCAGCTCAGTGAGGGGTGGCAATGAGCAGTTCTTC. This translates into CASSSVRGGNEQFF. The chain recombines TRBV4-1 with TRBJ2-1; D may be TRBD1 or TRBD2 (5 bases each). The V end was cut by 5 bases, the J end by 6 bases, with 14 bases between. The CDR3 totals 14 residues. Germline lookup yields CDR1 MGHRA and CDR2 YSYEKL.

Worth noting for this clonotype: A much more abundant neighbour one base away suggests this may be a read error. The chain combines TRBV5-1 with TRBJ2-1; possible D gene TRBD1, 5 bases. This CDR3 comprises 14 residues. Germline CDR1 is SGHRS and CDR2 is YFSETQ. V was clipped by 0 bases and J by 2 bases, with 6 bases between them. The CDR3: CASSLGQPYNEQFF. CDR3 DNA sequence: TGCGCCAGCAGCTTGGGACAGCCCTACAATGAGCAGTTCTTC.